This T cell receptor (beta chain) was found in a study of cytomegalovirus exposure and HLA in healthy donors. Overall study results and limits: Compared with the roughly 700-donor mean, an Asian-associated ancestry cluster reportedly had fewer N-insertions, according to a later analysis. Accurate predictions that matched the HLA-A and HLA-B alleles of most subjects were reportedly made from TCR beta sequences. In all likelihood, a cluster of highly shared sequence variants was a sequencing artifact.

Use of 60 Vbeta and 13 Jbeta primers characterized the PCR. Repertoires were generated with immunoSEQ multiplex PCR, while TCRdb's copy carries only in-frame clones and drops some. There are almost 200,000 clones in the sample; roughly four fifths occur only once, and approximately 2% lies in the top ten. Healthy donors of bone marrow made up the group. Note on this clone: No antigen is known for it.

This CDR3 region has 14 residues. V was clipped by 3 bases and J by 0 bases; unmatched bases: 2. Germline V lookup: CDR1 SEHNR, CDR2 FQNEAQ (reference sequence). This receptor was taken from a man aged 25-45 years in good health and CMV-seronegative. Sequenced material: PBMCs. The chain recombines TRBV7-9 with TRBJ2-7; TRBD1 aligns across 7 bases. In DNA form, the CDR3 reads TGTGCCAGCAGCTTGGACAGGATCTCCTACGAGCAGTACTTC. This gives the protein CASSLDRISYEQYF.